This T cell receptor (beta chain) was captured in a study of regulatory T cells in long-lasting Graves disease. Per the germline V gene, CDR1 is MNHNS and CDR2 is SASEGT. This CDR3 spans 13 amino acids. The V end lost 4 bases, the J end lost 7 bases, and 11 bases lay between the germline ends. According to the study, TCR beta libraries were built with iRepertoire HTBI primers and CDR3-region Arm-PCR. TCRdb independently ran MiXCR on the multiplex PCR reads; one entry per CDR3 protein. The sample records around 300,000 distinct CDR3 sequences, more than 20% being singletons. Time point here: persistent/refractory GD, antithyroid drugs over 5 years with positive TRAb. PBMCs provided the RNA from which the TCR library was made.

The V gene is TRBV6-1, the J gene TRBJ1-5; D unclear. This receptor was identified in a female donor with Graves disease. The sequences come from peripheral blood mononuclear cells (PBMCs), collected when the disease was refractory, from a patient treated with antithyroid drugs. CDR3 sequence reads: CASSVAGSQPQHF. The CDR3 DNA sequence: TGTGCCAGCAGTGTGGCGGGTTCGCAGCCCCAGCATTTT.